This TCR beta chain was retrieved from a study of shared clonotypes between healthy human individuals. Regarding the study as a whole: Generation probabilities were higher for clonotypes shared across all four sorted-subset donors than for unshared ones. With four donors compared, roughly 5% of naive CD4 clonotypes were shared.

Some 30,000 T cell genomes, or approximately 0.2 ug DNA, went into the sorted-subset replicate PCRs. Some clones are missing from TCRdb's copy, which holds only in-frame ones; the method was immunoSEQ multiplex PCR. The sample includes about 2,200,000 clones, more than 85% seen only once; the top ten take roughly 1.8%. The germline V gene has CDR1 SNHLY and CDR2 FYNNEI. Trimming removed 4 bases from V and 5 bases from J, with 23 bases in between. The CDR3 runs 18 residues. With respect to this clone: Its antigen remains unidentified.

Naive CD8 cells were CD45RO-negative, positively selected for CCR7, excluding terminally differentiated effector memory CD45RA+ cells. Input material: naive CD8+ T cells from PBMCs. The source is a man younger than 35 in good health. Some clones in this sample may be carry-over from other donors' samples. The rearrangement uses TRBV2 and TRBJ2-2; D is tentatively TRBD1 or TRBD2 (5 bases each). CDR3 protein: CASSVLPGTGSATGELFF. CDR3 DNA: TGTGCCAGCAGTGTTTTGCCCGGGACCGGGTCCGCAACCGGGGAGCTGTTTTTT.